The clone carrying this T cell receptor beta chain was seen more than once but under ten times. The target antigen is unknown. These data originate in a study of molecular identifiers for immune sequencing clone quantification. The wider study: In replicates, RNA from roughly 20,000 or 100,000 naive CD8 cells was split five ways, four sequenced.

Germline CDR1 reads SGHVS; CDR2 reads FNYEAQ. The trim removed 4 bases at V and 8 bases at J, leaving 10 bases unmatched. The CDR3 has 15 residues. Previously described methods and listed TCR primers were used for bulk TCR libraries. TCRdb used MiXCR to reprocess the PCR reads, holding one entry per CDR3 protein. The data hold approximately 590,000 distinct CDR3 sequences, with roughly 23% observed a single time. The study, taken as a whole, reports: Sizes of clones that are highly expanded could be underestimated (if identical TCR molecules share a barcode).

The receptor's source is a human donor in good health. Some libraries in this study had Jurkat cell RNA spiked in. This sequence joins TRBV7-6 and TRBJ1-4, with TRBD1 identical over 7 bases. Sequencing was done on a sample of naive CD8+ T cells from blood, with Jurkat cell RNA spiked in. The sample's subset: FACS-sorted CD8+CD4-CCR7+CD45RA+ naive T cells. For the CDR3, the DNA is TGTGCCAGCAGCTCAAGACAGGGAAGCGAGGAAAAACTGTTTTTT. This translates into CASSSRQGSEEKLFF.